This is a list of T cell receptor beta chains from one sample in a study of cytomegalovirus exposure and HLA in healthy donors. Produced via immunoSEQ multiplex PCR; TCRdb's table is partial and in-frame only. The data contain around 86,000 clones, about 79% of them seen just once; the ten biggest clones take up around 6%. The specimen sequenced was PBMCs. Receptors originate from a female donor in good health and CMV-seronegative. The CDR3 runs from the conserved cysteine through the conserved F or W. A D gene is named only where the DNA matches it firmly. A row's size may be missing; if present it is once, few, many or a size class.

d_call j_call clone_size v_call cdr3_nt cdr3_aa
TRBD1 TRBJ1-2 NA TRBV6-1 TGTGCCAGCAGTGGACAGGGGGCGCAGGGGAACTATGGCTACACCTTC CASSGQGAQGNYGYTF
TRBD1 TRBJ1-5 NA TRBV6-1 TGTGCCAGCAGTGAAACAGGGGGGAGGCAGCCCCAGCATTTT CASSETGGRQPQHF
NA TRBJ2-3 NA TRBV7-2 TGTGCCAGCAGCTTAGCGATAGGGGGAACGCAGTATTTT CASSLAIGGTQYF
NA TRBJ1-2 once TRBV2 TGTGCCAGCAGGAAGGGGTCATCCTATGGCTACACCTTC CASRKGSSYGYTF
NA TRBJ1-5 NA TRBV4-2 TGTGCCAGCAGCCAAGCCCCCCGGGGTGATCAGCCCCAGCATTTT CASSQAPRGDQPQHF
NA TRBJ2-7 NA TRBV13 TGTGCCAGCAGCTCCAGCTCCTACGAGCAGTACTTC CASSSSSYEQYF
TRBD1 TRBJ1-1 NA TRBV6-5 TGTGCCAGCATTCCCGACAGGGGGAACACTGAAGCTTTCTTT CASIPDRGNTEAFF
TRBD1 TRBJ2-7 NA TRBV29-1 TGCAGCGTTGTAGCAGGGGGATCCTACGAGCAGTACTTC CSVVAGGSYEQYF
NA TRBJ1-4 NA TRBV19 TGTGCCAGTAGTACAGGGTGGAATGAAAAACTGTTTTTT CASSTGWNEKLFF
NA TRBJ1-4 NA TRBV19 TGTGCCAGTAGTATAGATCGTGGAGGGCGTGATGAAAAACTGTTTTTT CASSIDRGGRDEKLFF
NA TRBJ2-7 NA TRBV6-1 TGTGCCAGCAGTGAAGTACGGTCCTACGAGCAGTACTTC CASSEVRSYEQYF
NA TRBJ1-3 NA TRBV10-1 TGCGCCAGCAGTGAGCAACTAGGGAGAGACACCATATATTTT CASSEQLGRDTIYF
TRBD2 TRBJ2-6 NA TRBV5-1 TGCGCCAGCAGCTTGACTAGCGGGTCCTTTTCTGGGGCCAACGTCCTGACTTTC CASSLTSGSFSGANVLTF
NA TRBJ2-7 NA TRBV5-4 TGTGCCAGCAGCCAGAGAATTGGACTCCTATTATACGAGCAGTACTTC CASSQRIGLLLYEQYF
NA TRBJ2-2 NA TRBV5-1 TGCGCCAGCAGCTTGGTAGGGACTGAAAACGGGGAGCTGTTTTTT CASSLVGTENGELFF
TRBD2 TRBJ2-1 NA TRBV5-1 TGCGCCAGCAGCTTGGTTGGCGGGAGGAACGAGCAGTTCTTC CASSLVGGRNEQFF
NA TRBJ1-2 few TRBV29-1 TGCAGCGTTGATTCTCGGGGGTACTATGGCTACACCTTC CSVDSRGYYGYTF
TRBD2 TRBJ2-5 NA TRBV11-2 TGTGCCAGCAGTTCCGGGACTAGCGGGACTAGGGGGGAGACCCAGTACTTC CASSSGTSGTRGETQYF
TRBD2 TRBJ2-5 NA TRBV28 TGTGCCAGCAAGGTAGCGGGATCCCAAGAGACCCAGTACTTC CASKVAGSQETQYF
NA TRBJ1-5 NA TRBV10-3 TGTGCCATCAGTGAAGGGAGGGGCAATCAGCCCCAGCATTTT CAISEGRGNQPQHF
TRBD1 TRBJ1-3 NA TRBV4-2 TGTGCCAGCAGCCAACTGGGACAGGTCAGTGGAAACACCATATATTTT CASSQLGQVSGNTIYF
NA TRBJ1-2 NA TRBV7-2 TGTGCCAGCAGCCCCCGATCGGGAGGGAGGGGCTATGGCTACACCTTC CASSPRSGGRGYGYTF
NA TRBJ1-2 NA TRBV11-2 TGTGCCAGCAGCGACAGCCCCTATGGCTACACCTTC CASSDSPYGYTF
TRBD1 TRBJ2-3 NA TRBV7-7 TGTGCTACCACAATAGGGGGCATAACAGATACGCAGTATTTT CATTIGGITDTQYF
NA TRBJ2-3 NA TRBV7-3 TGTGCCAGCAGCCTCACAGGGTGGGCAGATACGCAGTATTTT CASSLTGWADTQYF
NA TRBJ2-1 NA TRBV5-1 TGCGCCAGCAGCCTTCGACCCGCAGGCTCCTACAATGAGCAGTTCTTC CASSLRPAGSYNEQFF
NA TRBJ2-6 once TRBV13 TGTGCCAGCAGCAGGCACAGGGTTGATGGGGCCAACGTCCTGACTTTC CASSRHRVDGANVLTF
TRBD1 TRBJ2-5 NA TRBV28 TGTGCCAGCAGTTTATGGGGGGCGACAGGGGGCCTGGAGACCCAGTACTTC CASSLWGATGGLETQYF
NA TRBJ1-5 NA TRBV5-1 TGCGCCAGCAGCCCATTGGGCGCTGACGATCAGCCCCAGCATTTT CASSPLGADDQPQHF
TRBD1 TRBJ1-2 NA TRBV7-6 TGTGCCAGCAGCCCTAGACAGGGGAGCGGCTACACCTTC CASSPRQGSGYTF
TRBD1 TRBJ2-1 NA TRBV5-6 TGTGCCAGCAGCCTCCGGGACAGGCGAATCAATGAGCAGTTCTTC CASSLRDRRINEQFF
TRBD2 TRBJ2-5 once TRBV5-1 TGCGCCAGCAGCGCGGCGGGAGGGCAAGAGACCCAGTACTTC CASSAAGGQETQYF
NA TRBJ1-1 few TRBV7-2 TGTGCCAGCAGCACCAGACAGAGACTTTTGAACACTGAAGCTTTCTTT CASSTRQRLLNTEAFF
NA TRBJ2-5 NA TRBV7-7 TGTGCTAGCAGCCCTATGCACGAGACCCAGTACTTC CASSPMHETQYF
TRBD1 TRBJ1-5 NA TRBV18 TGTGCCAGCTCACTAACAGGGGTTTGGGATCAGCCCCAGCATTTT CASSLTGVWDQPQHF
NA TRBJ2-3 NA TRBV2 TGTGCCAGCAGTGAAGCGCTTACGGGAGACGCGCGGGATACGCAGTATTTT CASSEALTGDARDTQYF
NA TRBJ1-1 NA TRBV28 TGTGCCAGCAGTTTTACCCCGGGTGAAACTGAAGCTTTCTTT CASSFTPGETEAFF
NA TRBJ2-7 NA TRBV18 TGTGCCAGCTCACCACTCCAGGTTGGGTACGAGCAGTACTTC CASSPLQVGYEQYF
NA TRBJ2-7 NA TRBV2 TGTGCCGGGGTCGAGGCGGGGAGCTCCTACGAGCAGTACTTC CAGVEAGSSYEQYF
NA TRBJ2-7 NA TRBV10-1 TGCGCCAGCAGTGCAGGGGATAGAGGCGAGCAGTACTTC CASSAGDRGEQYF
NA TRBJ2-2 medium-sized TRBV6-4 TGTGCCAGCAGTGTGGCACAGGGTAGGAACACCGGGGAGCTGTTTTTT CASSVAQGRNTGELFF